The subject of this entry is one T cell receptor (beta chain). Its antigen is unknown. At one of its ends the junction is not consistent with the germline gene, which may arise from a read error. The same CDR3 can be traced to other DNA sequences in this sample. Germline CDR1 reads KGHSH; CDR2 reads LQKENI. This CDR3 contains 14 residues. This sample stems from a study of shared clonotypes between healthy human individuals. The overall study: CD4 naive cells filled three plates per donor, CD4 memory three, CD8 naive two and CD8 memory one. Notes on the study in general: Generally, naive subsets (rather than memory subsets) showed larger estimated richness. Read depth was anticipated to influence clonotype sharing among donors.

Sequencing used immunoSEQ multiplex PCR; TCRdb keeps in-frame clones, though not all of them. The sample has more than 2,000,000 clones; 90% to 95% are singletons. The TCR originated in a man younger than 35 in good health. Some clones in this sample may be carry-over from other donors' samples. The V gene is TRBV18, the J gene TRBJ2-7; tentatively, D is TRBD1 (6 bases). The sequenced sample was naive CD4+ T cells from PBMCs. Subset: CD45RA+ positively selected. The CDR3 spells CASSPRTEAYEQYF. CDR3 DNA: TGTGCCAGCTCCCCACGGACAGAGGCCTACGAGCAGTACTTC.